The present TCR beta chain was sequenced within a study of glioma-infiltrating T cells. Study-wide results and caveats: Only very few CDR3 sequences appeared in both tissue and blood. Tissue-blood divergence was below expectation in non-neoplastic patients, above in gliomas.

Details on this clonotype: Its antigen is undetermined. A much larger clone lies one base from this, so it may be a read error.

Amplification of TCR alpha and beta CDR3 regions from RNA used iRepertoire nested multiplex PCR. TCRdb redid the calling of the multiplex PCR reads with MiXCR, one entry per CDR3 protein. The repertoire holds approximately 110,000 distinct CDR3 sequences, roughly 25% seen once, with nearly 15% in the top ten. The junction had 10 bases not matched to a gene; V was cut back by 5 bases and J by 7 bases. Germline V gives CDR1 SNHLY, CDR2 FYNNEI. The CDR3 spans 16 residues. V is TRBV2 and J is TRBJ2-3, with 12 bases matching TRBD2. The sequence was obtained from a human donor with low-grade glioma or glioblastoma, undergoing nonglioma brain surgery, or in good health (not recorded which). The sequencing input was glioma tissue, nonneoplastic brain tissue, or PBMCs (not recorded which). CDR3 in amino acids: CASSYRTSGMYYTQYF. CDR3 DNA sequence: TGTGCCAGCAGTTACCGGACTAGCGGGATGTACTATACGCAGTATTTT.